Shown below are 26 T cell receptor beta chains from a single sample sequenced in a study of neurological immune-mediated disorders. TCRdb re-called the 5' RACE reads through MiXCR, storing one row per CDR3 protein. The top ten hold about 6.9% of the sample, which has 50,000 to 70,000 distinct CDR3 sequences, less than 5.5% seen once. Sequencing was done on a sample of PBMCs. These TCRs come from a man younger than 40 with multiple sclerosis.

This clonotype was detected many times. V usage is TRBV12-3 or TRBV12-4 and J usage is TRBJ1-1; no clear D gene. The CDR3 is made up of 13 amino acids. Trimming left V 6 bases short and J 3 bases short, with 11 bases between. CDR3 protein: CASRPPRDTEAFF. The CDR3 region has the DNA TGTGCCAGCAGGCCCCCTCGGGACACTGAAGCTTTCTTT.

This clonotype has ten or more counts. V gene TRBV20-1 combines with J gene TRBJ2-1; no reliable D call. This CDR3 has 13 residues. Germline V gene sequence: CDR1 DFQATT, CDR2 SNEGSKA (reference sequence). Trimming removed 6 bases at V and 7 bases at J, with 16 bases between. CDR3 residues: CSAPLSLRNEQFF. The CDR3 DNA follows: TGCAGTGCCCCGCTAAGTCTGAGGAATGAGCAGTTCTTC.

Regarding this clonotype: Germline is not matched at one junction end, which may reflect a read error. The rearrangement uses TRBV3-1 and TRBJ1-5; possible D gene TRBD1, 6 bases. The CDR3 covers 13 residues. Germline V gene data show CDR1 as LGHDT and CDR2 as YNNKEL (reference sequence). The CDR3 loop reads CASSQPGGQPQNF. CDR3 in DNA: TGTGCCAGCAGCCAACCTGGGGGGCAGCCCCAGAATTTT. The variable domain in full, completed from reference TRBV3-1 and TRBJ1-5, reads DTAVSQTPKYLVTQMGNDKSIKCEQNLGHDTMYWYKQDSKKFLKIMFSYNNKELIINETVPNRFSPKSPDKAHLNLHINSLELGDSAVYFCASSQPGGQPQNFGDGTRLSIL.

This clonotype was detected ten times or more. One end of the junction does not line up with germline, which may come from a read error. This rearrangement joins TRBV18 to TRBJ2-3; TRBD1 aligns across 7 bases. The length of the CDR3 is 13 residues. In germline, CDR1 is KGHSH, CDR2 LQKENI. The CDR3 spells CASLPGGTDTQYF. In DNA form, the CDR3 reads TGTGCCAGCTTACCAGGGGGTACAGATACGCAGTATTTT.

In DNA form, the CDR3 reads TGCAGTGCCTGGGAGAGCAATCAGCCCCAGCATTTT. Residues: CSAWESNQPQHF. This chain uses TRBV20-1 with TRBJ1-5; the D is unclear. V lost 6 bases and J 1 base, leaving 7 bases between the germline ends. This CDR3 comprises 12 residues. Germline V gene data show CDR1 as DFQATT and CDR2 as SNEGSKA (reference sequence).

In this sample, this clonotype turned up a few times. The rearrangement links TRBV12-3 or TRBV12-4 to TRBJ1-1; 7 positions agree with TRBD1. Trimming removed 2 bases from V and 8 bases from J; junction bases left unmatched: 2. There are 12 residues in the CDR3. DNA of the CDR3: TGTGCCAGCAGTTTAAGGGACAGAGAAGCTTTCTTT. Translated: CASSLRDREAFF.

The rearrangement links TRBV20-1 to TRBJ2-3; D uncertain. V lost 3 bases, J lost 5 bases, and 15 bases lay in between. CDR3 size: 14 residues. Germline V gene data show CDR1 as DFQATT and CDR2 as SNEGSKA (reference sequence). As DNA, the CDR3 is TGCAGTGCTAGGAACCCCGAGGAAGGAGATACGCAGTATTTT. Amino acid sequence: CSARNPEEGDTQYF.

This clonotype was seen at least ten times. The chain combines TRBV9 with TRBJ2-3, with D uncertain. Germline V gene sequence: CDR1 SGDLS, CDR2 YYNGEE. The CDR3 spans 13 residues. The V end was cut by 3 bases, the J end by 5 bases, with 10 bases between. The CDR3 sequence: CASSGMWGDTQYF. CDR3 bases: TGTGCCAGCAGCGGAATGTGGGGAGATACGCAGTATTTT. The variable domain in full, with the rest retrieved from reference TRBV9 and TRBJ2-3, is DSGVTQTPKHLITATGQRVTLRCSPRSGDLSVYWYQQSLDQGLQFLIQYYNGEERAKGNILERFSAQQFPDLHSELNLSSLELGDSALYFCASSGMWGDTQYFGPGTRLTVL.

This clonotype was counted many times. Sequence at one end of the junction differs from germline and may be a read error. The rearrangement joins TRBV20-1 to TRBJ2-7; unclear D gene. Germline CDR1 is DFQATT and CDR2 is SNEGSKA (reference sequence). The CDR3 length is 12 residues. The CDR3 here is CSASVPSSEQYF. CDR3 coding DNA: TGCAGTGCTAGTGTTCCCTCCTCCGAGCAGTACTTC.

This clonotype was detected ten times or more. The genes are TRBV20-1 and TRBJ1-1, with D possibly being TRBD1 (6 bases). The CDR3 has 13 residues. V gave up 3 bases and J gave up 3 bases, with 11 bases separating them. Germline V gene lookup returns CDR1 DFQATT and CDR2 SNEGSKA (reference sequence). CDR3 in DNA: TGCAGTGCTAGGGCCGGGACATACACTGAAGCTTTCTTT. Encoded protein: CSARAGTYTEAFF.

The sample holds many counts of this clonotype. The V and J genes are TRBV5-1 and TRBJ2-2; D is unclear. CDR3 length: 14 amino acids. V dropped 6 bases and J dropped 0 bases, with 9 bases sitting between them. Looked up from germline, CDR1 is SGHRS and CDR2 is YFSETQ. CDR3: CASKAPANTGELFF. The CDR3 nucleotides read TGCGCCAGCAAGGCCCCCGCGAACACCGGGGAGCTGTTTTTT.

This clonotype was picked up many times. This rearrangement joins TRBV7-9 to TRBJ1-5; D gene uncertain. The V end was cut by 1 base, the J end by 8 bases, with 12 bases between. The CDR3 runs 14 residues. CDR1 is SEHNR and CDR2 is FQNEAQ in the germline V gene (reference sequence). The CDR3 protein is CASSLESDAKPQHF. In nucleotides, the CDR3 is TGTGCCAGCAGCTTAGAGAGCGACGCTAAGCCCCAGCATTTT.

This clonotype was detected many times. This chain links TRBV20-1 with TRBJ1-6; D perhaps matches TRBD1 (5 bases). Germline CDR1 reads DFQATT; CDR2 reads SNEGSKA (reference sequence). The CDR3 contains 16 residues. Trimming shortened V by 0 bases and J by 0 bases, and 9 bases separated the two germline ends. The CDR3 bases are TGCAGTGCTAGAGAGGACACCAGCTCCTATAATTCACCCCTCCACTTT. It translates to CSAREDTSSYNSPLHF.

V gene TRBV9 combines with J gene TRBJ1-3; no definite D call. Germline assignment: CDR1 SGDLS and CDR2 YYNGEE. The CDR3 loop spans 14 amino acids. Trimming stripped 0 bases from V and 3 bases from J, with 7 bases between. The CDR3 DNA sequence: TGTGCCAGCAGCGTAGAGGTCGGTGGAAACACCATATATTTT. Protein: CASSVEVGGNTIYF.

Turning to this clonotype: Germline and junction disagree at one end, which may indicate a read error. CDR3 region: CASSIRGPNQPQNF. CDR3 DNA: TGTGCCAGTAGTATAAGGGGGCCCAATCAGCCCCAGAATTTT. The V gene is TRBV19, the J gene TRBJ1-5; 7 nucleotides line up with TRBD1. The CDR3 has 14 amino acids. The germline CDR1 and CDR2 sequences are LNHDA and SQIVND (reference sequence).

This clonotype has ten or more counts. CDR3 residues: CSARDLLLTEQGISNQPQHF. The CDR3 DNA reads as TGCAGTGCTAGAGATTTGCTACTGACGGAACAGGGAATCAGCAATCAGCCCCAGCATTTT. The chain joins TRBV20-1 to TRBJ1-5; a weak D match, TRBD1 (6 bases). Deletions cut 0 bases from V and 1 base from J, with 25 bases between. This CDR3 has 20 amino acids. Germline V gene sequence: CDR1 DFQATT, CDR2 SNEGSKA (reference sequence).

For this clonotype: This may be a read error: a much more frequent sequence differs by one nucleotide. The gene calls are TRBV5-5 and TRBJ1-6; D call uncertain. The CDR3 covers 12 residues. The germline gives CDR1 SGHKS, CDR2 YYEKEE (reference sequence). CDR3 amino acids: CASSPPDSPIHF. The CDR3 nucleotides read TGTGCCAGCAGCCCTCCTGATTCACCCATCCACTTT. Complete variable domain (other parts from reference TRBV5-5 and TRBJ1-6): DAGVTQSPTHLIKTRGQQVTLRCSPISGHKSVSWYQQVLGQGPQFIFQYYEKEERGRGNFPDRFSARQFPNYSSELNVNALLLGDSALYLCASSPPDSPIHFGNGTRLTVT.

A few counts support this clonotype. This may be a read error: a much more frequent sequence differs by one nucleotide. The CDR3 loop is CASSQVQGKGHEQFF. The CDR3, as DNA: TGCGCCAGCAGCCAAGTGCAAGGAAAGGGGCATGAGCAGTTCTTC. This chain links TRBV4-1 with TRBJ2-1, with D possibly TRBD1 on 5 matching bases. The CDR3 spans 15 residues. Trimming removed 1 base from V and 8 bases from J, with 15 bases in between. Per the germline V gene, CDR1 is MGHRA and CDR2 is YSYEKL.

This clonotype has ten or more counts. The CDR3 spells CASSFQRGRQFF. The CDR3 DNA reads TGCGCCAGCAGCTTCCAGCGGGGGAGGCAGTTCTTC. V usage is TRBV4-1 and J usage is TRBJ2-1; 8 bases are a match to TRBD2. CDR1 is MGHRA and CDR2 is YSYEKL in the germline V gene. The CDR3 totals 12 residues. V was pared by 5 bases and J by 12 bases, with 6 bases of the junction left unmatched.

This clonotype was seen many times. This chain uses TRBV27 with TRBJ1-1, with D possibly TRBD1 on 5 matching bases. Deletions cut 4 bases from V and 3 bases from J, with 15 bases between. This CDR3 is built from 15 residues. From germline, CDR1 is MNHEY and CDR2 SMNVEV (reference sequence). CDR3 in amino acids: CASSSRAGAYTEAFF. DNA of the CDR3: TGTGCCAGCAGTTCCCGGGCCGGGGCGTACACTGAAGCTTTCTTT.

This chain links TRBV7-8 with TRBJ1-1; tentatively, D is TRBD1 (5 bases). Germline lookup yields CDR1 SGHVS and CDR2 FQNEAQ. The ends were cut back, 1 base at V and 6 bases at J, with 9 bases in the middle. This CDR3 comprises 13 residues. The CDR3 region has the DNA TGTGCCAGCAGCTTAGGATGGGGGGCTGAAGCTTTCTTT. Amino acids: CASSLGWGAEAFF.

This clonotype was found many times. J is TRBJ1-2 and V is TRBV5-1, with D possibly matching TRBD1 (6 bases). The CDR3 is made up of 13 amino acids. The germline V gene has CDR1 SGHRS and CDR2 YFSETQ. Trimming pared 0 bases from V and 10 bases from J, leaving 13 bases between. The CDR3 loop reads CASSLDTDRAYTF. CDR3 DNA sequence: TGCGCCAGCAGCTTGGACACGGACAGAGCCTACACCTTC. Full variable domain (remainder filled in from reference TRBV5-1 and TRBJ1-2): KAGVTQTPRYLIKTRGQQVTLSCSPISGHRSVSWYQQTPGQGLQFLFEYFSETQRNKGNFPGRFSGRQFSNSRSEMNVSTLELGDSALYLCASSLDTDRAYTFGSGTRLTVV.

This clonotype was observed many times. The rearrangement joins TRBV5-1 to TRBJ2-1, with 7 bases aligning to TRBD2. The CDR3 covers 14 residues. CDR1 SGHRS and CDR2 YFSETQ come from the germline V gene. With 4 bases clipped from V and 3 bases from J, the junction kept 4 bases outside the gene matches. CDR3 protein: CASSAGRDYNEQFF. The CDR3 DNA is TGCGCCAGCAGCGCGGGGAGGGACTACAATGAGCAGTTCTTC.

This clonotype has more than one count but fewer than ten. The genes are TRBV18 and TRBJ2-6; D is undetermined. Germline values: CDR1 KGHSH, CDR2 LQKENI. Between the trimmed V and J ends, which lost 2 bases and 0 bases, there was a span of 14 bases. This CDR3 has 18 residues. The CDR3 is CASSPLIPRSSGANVLTF. CDR3 coding DNA: TGTGCCAGCTCACCATTGATACCGAGAAGCTCTGGGGCCAACGTCCTGACTTTC.

V gene TRBV6-5 combines with J gene TRBJ2-2; 12 nucleotides line up with TRBD1. The CDR3 length is 16 residues. Per germline, CDR1 MNHEY and CDR2 SVGAGI. V was clipped by 5 bases and J by 5 bases; unmatched bases: 6. The CDR3 here is CASSRGTGGPTGELFF. CDR3 bases: TGTGCCAGCAGTCGCGGGACAGGGGGCCCGACCGGGGAGCTGTTTTTT.

In the case of this clonotype: Given a much more abundant clone one base away, this may be a read error. The chain combines TRBV12-3 or TRBV12-4 with TRBJ1-1; no clear D. The CDR3 extends over 14 amino acids. V was shortened by 4 bases and J by 2 bases, with 11 bases between the two germline ends. The CDR3: CASSWIGNNTEAFF. The CDR3, as DNA: TGTGCCAGCAGTTGGATTGGTAATAACACTGAAGCTTTCTTT.